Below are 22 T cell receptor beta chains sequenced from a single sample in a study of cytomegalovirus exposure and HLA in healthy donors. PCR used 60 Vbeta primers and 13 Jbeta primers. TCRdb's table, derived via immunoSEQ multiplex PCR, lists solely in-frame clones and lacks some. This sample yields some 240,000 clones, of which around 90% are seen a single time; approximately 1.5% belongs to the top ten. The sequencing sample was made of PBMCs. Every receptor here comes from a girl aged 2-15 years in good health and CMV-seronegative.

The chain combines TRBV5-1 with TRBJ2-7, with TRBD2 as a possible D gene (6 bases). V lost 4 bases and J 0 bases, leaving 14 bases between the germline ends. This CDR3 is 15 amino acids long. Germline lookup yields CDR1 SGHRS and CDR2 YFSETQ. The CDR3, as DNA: TGCGCCAGCAGCCCCGCTGTCGGGAGCTCCTACGAGCAGTACTTC. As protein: CASSPAVGSSYEQYF. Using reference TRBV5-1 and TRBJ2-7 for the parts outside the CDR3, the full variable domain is KAGVTQTPRYLIKTRGQQVTLSCSPISGHRSVSWYQQTPGQGLQFLFEYFSETQRNKGNFPGRFSGRQFSNSRSEMNVSTLELGDSALYLCASSPAVGSSYEQYFGPGTRLTVT.

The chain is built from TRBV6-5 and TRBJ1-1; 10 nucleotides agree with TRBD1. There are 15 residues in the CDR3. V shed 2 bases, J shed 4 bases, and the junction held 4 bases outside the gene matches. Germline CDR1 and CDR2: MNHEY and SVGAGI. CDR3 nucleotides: TGTGCCAGCAGTTACGGGACAGGGGCCGGCACTGAAGCTTTCTTT. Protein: CASSYGTGAGTEAFF.

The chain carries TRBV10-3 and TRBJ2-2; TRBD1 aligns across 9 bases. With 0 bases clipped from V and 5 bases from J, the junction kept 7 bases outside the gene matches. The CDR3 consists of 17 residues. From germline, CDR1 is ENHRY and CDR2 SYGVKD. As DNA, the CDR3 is TGTGCCATCAGTGAGTCACCGACAGGGGGTTCTACCGGGGAGCTGTTTTTT. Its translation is CAISESPTGGSTGELFF.

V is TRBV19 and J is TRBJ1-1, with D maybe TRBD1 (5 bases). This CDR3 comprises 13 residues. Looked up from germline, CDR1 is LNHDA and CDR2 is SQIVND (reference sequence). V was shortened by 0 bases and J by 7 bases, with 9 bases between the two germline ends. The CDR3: CASSIDRGIEAFF. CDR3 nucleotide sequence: TGTGCCAGTAGTATAGATCGGGGGATTGAAGCTTTCTTT.

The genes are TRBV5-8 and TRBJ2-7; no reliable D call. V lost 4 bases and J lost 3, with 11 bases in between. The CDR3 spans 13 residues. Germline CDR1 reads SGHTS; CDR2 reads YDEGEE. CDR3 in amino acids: CASSKHRYYEQYF. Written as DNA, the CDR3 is TGTGCCAGCAGCAAGCACCGCTACTACGAGCAGTACTTC.

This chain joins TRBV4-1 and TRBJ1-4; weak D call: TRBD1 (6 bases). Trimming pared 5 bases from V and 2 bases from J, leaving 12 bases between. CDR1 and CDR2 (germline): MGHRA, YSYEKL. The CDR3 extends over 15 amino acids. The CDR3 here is CASSARTATNEKLFF. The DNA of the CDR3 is TGCGCCAGCAGCGCCCGGACAGCCACTAATGAAAAACTGTTTTTT.

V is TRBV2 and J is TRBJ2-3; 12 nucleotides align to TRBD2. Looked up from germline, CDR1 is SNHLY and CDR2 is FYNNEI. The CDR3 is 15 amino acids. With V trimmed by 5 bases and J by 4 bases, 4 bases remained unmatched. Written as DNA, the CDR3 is TGTGCCAGCAGTCTGACTAGCGGGAGTTCAGATACGCAGTATTTT. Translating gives CASSLTSGSSDTQYF. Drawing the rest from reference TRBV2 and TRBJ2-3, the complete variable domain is EPEVTQTPSHQVTQMGQEVILRCVPISNHLYFYWYRQILGQKVEFLVSFYNNEISEKSEIFDDQFSVERPDGSNFTLKIRSTKLEDSAMYFCASSLTSGSSDTQYFGPGTRLTVL.

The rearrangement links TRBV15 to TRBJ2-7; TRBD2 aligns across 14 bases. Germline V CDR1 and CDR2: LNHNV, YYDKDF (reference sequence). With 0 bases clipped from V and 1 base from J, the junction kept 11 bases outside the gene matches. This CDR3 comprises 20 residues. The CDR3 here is CATSRDGGGTSGGLSYEQYF. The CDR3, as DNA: TGTGCCACCAGCAGAGATGGGGGGGGGACTAGCGGGGGATTGTCCTACGAGCAGTACTTC.

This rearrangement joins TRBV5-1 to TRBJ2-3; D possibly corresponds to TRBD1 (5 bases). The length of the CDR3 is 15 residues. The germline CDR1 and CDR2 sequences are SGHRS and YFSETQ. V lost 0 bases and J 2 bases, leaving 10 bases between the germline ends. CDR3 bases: TGCGCCAGCAGCTTGGAGGGGATCAACACAGATACGCAGTATTTT. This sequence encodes CASSLEGINTDTQYF.

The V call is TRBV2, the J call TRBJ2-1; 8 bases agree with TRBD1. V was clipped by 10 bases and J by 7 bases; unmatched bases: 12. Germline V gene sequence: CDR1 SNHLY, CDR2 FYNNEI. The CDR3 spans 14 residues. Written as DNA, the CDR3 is TGTGCCACCCTGTACCTTCAGGGGGCGAATGAGCAGTTCTTC. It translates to CATLYLQGANEQFF. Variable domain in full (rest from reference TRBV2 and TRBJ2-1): EPEVTQTPSHQVTQMGQEVILRCVPISNHLYFYWYRQILGQKVEFLVSFYNNEISEKSEIFDDQFSVERPDGSNFTLKIRSTKLEDSAMYFCATLYLQGANEQFFGPGTRLTVL.

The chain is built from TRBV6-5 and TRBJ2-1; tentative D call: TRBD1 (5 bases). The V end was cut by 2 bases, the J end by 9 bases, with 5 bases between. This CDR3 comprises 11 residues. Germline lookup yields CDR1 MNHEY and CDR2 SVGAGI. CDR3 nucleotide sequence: TGTGCCAGCAGTTACGGGGCTGAGCAGTTCTTC. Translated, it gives CASSYGAEQFF.

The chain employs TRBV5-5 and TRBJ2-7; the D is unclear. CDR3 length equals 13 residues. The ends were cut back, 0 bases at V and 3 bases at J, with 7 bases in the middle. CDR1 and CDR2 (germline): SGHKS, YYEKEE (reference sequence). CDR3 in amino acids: CASSLALDYEQYF. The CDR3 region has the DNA TGTGCCAGCAGCTTGGCCTTAGACTACGAGCAGTACTTC.

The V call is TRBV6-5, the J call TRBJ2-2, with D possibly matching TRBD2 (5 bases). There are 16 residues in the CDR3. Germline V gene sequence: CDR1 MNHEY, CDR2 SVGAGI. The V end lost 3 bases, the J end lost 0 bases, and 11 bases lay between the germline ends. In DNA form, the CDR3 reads TGTGCCAGCAGTTATAACCCCGGGACGAACACCGGGGAGCTGTTTTTT. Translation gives CASSYNPGTNTGELFF.

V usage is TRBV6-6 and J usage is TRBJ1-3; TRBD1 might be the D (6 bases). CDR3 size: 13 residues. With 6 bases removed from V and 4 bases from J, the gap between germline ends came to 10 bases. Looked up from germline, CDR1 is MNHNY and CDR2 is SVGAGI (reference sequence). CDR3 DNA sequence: TGTGCCAGCAGAAGAGGGGGAGGAAACACCATATATTTT. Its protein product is CASRRGGGNTIYF.

CDR3 loop: CASTSLEPTEHNYGYTF. CDR3 nucleotide sequence: TGTGCCAGCACCTCTCTTGAACCGACAGAACATAACTATGGCTACACCTTC. V is TRBV7-8 and J is TRBJ1-2, with D possibly TRBD1 on 5 matching bases. Germline V lookup: CDR1 SGHVS, CDR2 FQNEAQ. V was clipped by 7 bases and J by 1 base, with 22 bases between them. This CDR3 contains 17 residues.

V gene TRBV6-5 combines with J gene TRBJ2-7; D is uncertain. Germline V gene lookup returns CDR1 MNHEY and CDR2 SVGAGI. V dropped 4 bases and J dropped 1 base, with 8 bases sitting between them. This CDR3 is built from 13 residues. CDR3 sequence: CASSLVRSYEQYF. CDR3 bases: TGTGCCAGCAGTTTGGTCAGGTCCTACGAGCAGTACTTC.

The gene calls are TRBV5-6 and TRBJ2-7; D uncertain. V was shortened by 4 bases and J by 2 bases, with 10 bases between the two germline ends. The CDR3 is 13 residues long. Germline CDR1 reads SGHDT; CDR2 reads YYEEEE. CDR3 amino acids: CASSRWAAYEQYF. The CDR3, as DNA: TGTGCCAGCAGCCGTTGGGCAGCCTACGAGCAGTACTTC.

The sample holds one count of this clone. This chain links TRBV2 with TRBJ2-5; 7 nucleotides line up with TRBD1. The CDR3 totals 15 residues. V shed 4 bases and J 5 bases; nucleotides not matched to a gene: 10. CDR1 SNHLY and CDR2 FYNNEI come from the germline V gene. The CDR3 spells CASSGGTALGETQYF. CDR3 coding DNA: TGTGCCAGCAGTGGGGGGACAGCCCTAGGGGAGACCCAGTACTTC.

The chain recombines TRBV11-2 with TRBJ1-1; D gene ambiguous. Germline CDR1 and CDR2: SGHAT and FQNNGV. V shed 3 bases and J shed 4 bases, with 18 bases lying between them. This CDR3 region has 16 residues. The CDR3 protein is CASSFGFEKAGTEAFF. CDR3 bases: TGTGCCAGCAGCTTTGGTTTTGAGAAGGCGGGCACTGAAGCTTTCTTT.

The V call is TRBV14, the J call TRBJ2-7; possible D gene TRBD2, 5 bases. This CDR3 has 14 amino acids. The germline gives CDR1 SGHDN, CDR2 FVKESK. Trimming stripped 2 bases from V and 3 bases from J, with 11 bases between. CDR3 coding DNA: TGTGCCAGCAGCCAAAATAGCGCGGGCTACGAGCAGTACTTC. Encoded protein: CASSQNSAGYEQYF.

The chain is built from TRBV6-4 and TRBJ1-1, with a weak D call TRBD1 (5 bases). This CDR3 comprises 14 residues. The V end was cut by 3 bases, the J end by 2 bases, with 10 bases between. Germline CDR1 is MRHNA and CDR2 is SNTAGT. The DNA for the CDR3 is TGTGCCAGCAGTGATCCCGGGACTAACACTGAAGCTTTCTTT. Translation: CASSDPGTNTEAFF.

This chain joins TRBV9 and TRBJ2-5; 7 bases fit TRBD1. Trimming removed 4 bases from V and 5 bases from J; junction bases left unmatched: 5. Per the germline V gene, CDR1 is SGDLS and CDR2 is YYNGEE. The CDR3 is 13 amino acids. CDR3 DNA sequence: TGTGCCAGCAGCTCAGGGGGAATGGAGACCCAGTACTTC. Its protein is CASSSGGMETQYF.